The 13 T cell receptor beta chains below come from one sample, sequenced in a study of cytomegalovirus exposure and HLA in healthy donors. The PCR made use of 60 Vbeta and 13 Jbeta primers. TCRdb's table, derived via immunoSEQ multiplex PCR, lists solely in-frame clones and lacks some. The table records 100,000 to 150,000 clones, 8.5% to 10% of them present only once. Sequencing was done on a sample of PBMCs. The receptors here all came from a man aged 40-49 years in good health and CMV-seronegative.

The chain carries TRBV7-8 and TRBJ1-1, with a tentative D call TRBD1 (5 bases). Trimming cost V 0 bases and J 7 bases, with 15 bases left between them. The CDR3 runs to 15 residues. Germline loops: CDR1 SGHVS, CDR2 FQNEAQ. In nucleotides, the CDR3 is TGTGCCAGCAGCTTAGCGGGGGGGAGAATTGGTGAAGCTTTCTTT. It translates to CASSLAGGRIGEAFF.

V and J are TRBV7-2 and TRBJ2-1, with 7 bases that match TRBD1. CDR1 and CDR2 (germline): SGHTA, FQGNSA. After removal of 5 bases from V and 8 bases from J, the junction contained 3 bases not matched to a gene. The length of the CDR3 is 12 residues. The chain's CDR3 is CASSPGTDEQFF. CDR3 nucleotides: TGTGCCAGCAGCCCGGGGACAGATGAGCAGTTCTTC.

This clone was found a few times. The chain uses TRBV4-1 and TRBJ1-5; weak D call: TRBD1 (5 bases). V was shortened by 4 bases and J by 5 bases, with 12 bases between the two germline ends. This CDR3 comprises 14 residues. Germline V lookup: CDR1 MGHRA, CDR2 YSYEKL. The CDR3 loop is CASSLTGIDQPQHF. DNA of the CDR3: TGCGCCAGCAGCCTAACAGGTATCGATCAGCCCCAGCATTTT.

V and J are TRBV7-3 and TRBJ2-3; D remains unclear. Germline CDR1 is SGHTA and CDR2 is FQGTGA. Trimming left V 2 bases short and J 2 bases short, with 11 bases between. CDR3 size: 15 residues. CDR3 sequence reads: CASSLLYGSTDTQYF. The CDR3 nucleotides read TGTGCCAGCAGCTTATTGTACGGGTCCACAGATACGCAGTATTTT. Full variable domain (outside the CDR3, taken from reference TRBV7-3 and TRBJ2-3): GAGVSQTPSNKVTEKGKYVELRCDPISGHTALYWYRQSLGQGPEFLIYFQGTGAADDSGLPNDRFFAVRPEGSVSTLKIQRTERGDSAVYLCASSLLYGSTDTQYFGPGTRLTVL.

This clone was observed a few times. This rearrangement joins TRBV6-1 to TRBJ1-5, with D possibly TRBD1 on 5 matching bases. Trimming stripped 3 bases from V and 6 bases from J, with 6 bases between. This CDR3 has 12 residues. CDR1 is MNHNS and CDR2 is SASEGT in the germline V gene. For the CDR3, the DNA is TGTGCCAGCAGTGACGGGGGTCAGCCCCAGCATTTT. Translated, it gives CASSDGGQPQHF.

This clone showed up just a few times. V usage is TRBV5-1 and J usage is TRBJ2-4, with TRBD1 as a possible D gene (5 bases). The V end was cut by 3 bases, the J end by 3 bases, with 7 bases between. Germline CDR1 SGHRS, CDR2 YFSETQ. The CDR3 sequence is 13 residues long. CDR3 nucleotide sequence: TGCGCCAGCAGCTGGGGCTTCAAAAACATTCAGTACTTC. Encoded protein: CASSWGFKNIQYF.

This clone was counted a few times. The CDR3 DNA reads TGTGCCAGCAGCTTGGAGGGGGATCAAGAGACCCAGTACTTC. Its protein is CASSLEGDQETQYF. The chain carries TRBV5-4 and TRBJ2-5; tentatively, D is TRBD1 (6 bases). V was pared by 0 bases and J by 2 bases, with 8 bases between. The CDR3 length is 14 residues. Germline V lookup: CDR1 SGHNT, CDR2 YYREEE (reference sequence).

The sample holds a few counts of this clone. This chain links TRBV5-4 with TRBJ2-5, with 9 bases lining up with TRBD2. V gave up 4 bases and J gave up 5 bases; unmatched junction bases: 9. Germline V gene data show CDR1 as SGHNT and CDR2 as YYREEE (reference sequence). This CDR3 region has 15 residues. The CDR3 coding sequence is TGTGCCAGCAGCGTCCCGGGACTAGCCAGGGAGACCCAGTACTTC. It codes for CASSVPGLARETQYF.

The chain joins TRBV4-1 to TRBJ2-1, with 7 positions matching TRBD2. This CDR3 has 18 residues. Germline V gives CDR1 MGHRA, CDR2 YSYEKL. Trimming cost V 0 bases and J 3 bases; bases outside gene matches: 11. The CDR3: CASSQESYSGAHYNEQFF. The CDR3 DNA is TGCGCCAGCAGCCAAGAAAGCTACAGCGGGGCCCACTACAATGAGCAGTTCTTC.

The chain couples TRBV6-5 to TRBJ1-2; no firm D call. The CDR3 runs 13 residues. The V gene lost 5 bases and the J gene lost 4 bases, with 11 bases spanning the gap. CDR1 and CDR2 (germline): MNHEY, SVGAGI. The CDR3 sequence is CASSPGGGYGYTF. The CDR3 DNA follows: TGTGCCAGCAGTCCAGGTGGTGGCTATGGCTACACCTTC.

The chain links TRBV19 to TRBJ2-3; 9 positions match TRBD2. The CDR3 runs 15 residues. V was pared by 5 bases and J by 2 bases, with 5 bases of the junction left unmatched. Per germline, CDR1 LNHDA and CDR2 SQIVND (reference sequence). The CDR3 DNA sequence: TGTGCCAGTAGTCTCACTAGCGGGTCCACAGATACGCAGTATTTT. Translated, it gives CASSLTSGSTDTQYF.

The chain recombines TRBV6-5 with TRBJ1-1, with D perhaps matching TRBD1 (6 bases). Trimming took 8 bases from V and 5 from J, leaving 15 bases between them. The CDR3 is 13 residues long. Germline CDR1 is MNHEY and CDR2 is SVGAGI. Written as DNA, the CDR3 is TGTGCCAGCGGAAACAGGGAATTGACTGAAGCTTTCTTT. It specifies CASGNRELTEAFF.

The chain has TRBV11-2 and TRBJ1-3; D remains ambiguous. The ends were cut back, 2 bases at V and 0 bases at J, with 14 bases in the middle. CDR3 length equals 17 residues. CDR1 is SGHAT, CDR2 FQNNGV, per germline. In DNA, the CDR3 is TGTGCCAGCAGCTTATGGCAAGTCAGTTTCTCTGGAAACACCATATATTTT. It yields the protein CASSLWQVSFSGNTIYF.